This record concerns one TCR beta chain sequence. The antigen remains unidentified. The data were taken from a study of cytomegalovirus exposure and HLA in healthy donors. As for the study in general: Previous work identified 117 million unique TCR beta sequences from 150 million to 200 million T cells.

The CDR3 has 12 residues. CDR1 and CDR2 (germline): SQVTM, ANQGSEA. The trim removed 6 bases at V and 3 bases at J, leaving 2 bases unmatched. Primers for the PCR totalled 60 Vbeta and 13 Jbeta. TCRdb's copy holds only in-frame clones and misses some; the assay was immunoSEQ multiplex PCR. The table shows some 170,000 clones, with 65% to 80% occurring only once. Findings and caveats of the study: Apparent HLA restriction characterized most CMV-associated TCR beta chains in a later analysis. Later analysis identified several of the most significant clusters that appeared linked to common viral pathogens. TCR beta chain V- and J-gene trimming was linked, in a later analysis, to a missense variant in DCLRE1C.

The sample consisted of PBMCs. The clonotype comes from a man between 40 and 49 years old in good health and CMV-seronegative. The rearrangement uses TRBV29-1 and TRBJ1-1; TRBD1 matches at 9 bases. CDR3 residues: CSVRDRDTEAFF. CDR3 sequence (DNA): TGCAGCGTCCGGGACAGGGACACTGAAGCTTTCTTT.